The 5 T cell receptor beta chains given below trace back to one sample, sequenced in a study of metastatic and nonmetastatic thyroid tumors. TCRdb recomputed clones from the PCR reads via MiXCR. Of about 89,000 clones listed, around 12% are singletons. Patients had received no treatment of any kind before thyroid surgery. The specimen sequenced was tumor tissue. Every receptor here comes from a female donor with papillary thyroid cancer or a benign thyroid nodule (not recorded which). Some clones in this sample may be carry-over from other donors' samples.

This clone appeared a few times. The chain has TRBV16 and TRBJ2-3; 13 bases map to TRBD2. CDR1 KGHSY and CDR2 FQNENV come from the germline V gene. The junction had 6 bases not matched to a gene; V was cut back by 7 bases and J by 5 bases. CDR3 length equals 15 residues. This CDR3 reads CASIHRTSGRDTQYF. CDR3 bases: TGTGCCAGCATCCACCGGACTAGCGGGAGAGATACGCAGTATTTT.

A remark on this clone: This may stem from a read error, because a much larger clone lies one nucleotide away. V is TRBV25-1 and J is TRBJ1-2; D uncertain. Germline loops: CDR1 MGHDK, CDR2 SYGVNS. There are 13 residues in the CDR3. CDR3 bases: TGTGCCAGCAGTAGAACAGTTAACTATGGCTACGCCTTC. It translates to CASSRTVNYGYAF.

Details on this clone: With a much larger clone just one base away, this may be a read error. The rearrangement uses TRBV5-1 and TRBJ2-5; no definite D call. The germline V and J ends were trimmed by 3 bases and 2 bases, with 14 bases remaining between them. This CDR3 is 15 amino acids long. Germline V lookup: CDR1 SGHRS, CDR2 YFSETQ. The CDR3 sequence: CASSSIFNIQETQYF. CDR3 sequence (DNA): TGCGCCAGCAGCTCCATCTTTAATATTCAAGAGACCCAGTACTTC.

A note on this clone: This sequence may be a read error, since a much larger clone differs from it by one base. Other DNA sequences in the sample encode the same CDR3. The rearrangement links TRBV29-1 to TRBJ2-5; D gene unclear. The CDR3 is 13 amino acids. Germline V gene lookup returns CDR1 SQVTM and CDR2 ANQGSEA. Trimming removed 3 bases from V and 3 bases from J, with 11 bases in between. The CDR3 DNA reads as TGCAGCGTTGAGTTGGGTCTGGAAGAGACCCAGTACTTC. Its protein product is CSVELGLEETQYF.

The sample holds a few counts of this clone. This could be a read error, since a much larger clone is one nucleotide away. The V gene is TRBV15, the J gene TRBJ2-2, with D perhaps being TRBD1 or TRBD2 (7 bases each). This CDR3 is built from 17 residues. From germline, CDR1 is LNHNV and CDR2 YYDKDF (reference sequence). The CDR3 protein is CATRRYKTGRVTGELFF. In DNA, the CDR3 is TGTGCCACCCGCAGATACAAGACAGGGAGGGTGACCGGGGAGCTGTTTTTT.